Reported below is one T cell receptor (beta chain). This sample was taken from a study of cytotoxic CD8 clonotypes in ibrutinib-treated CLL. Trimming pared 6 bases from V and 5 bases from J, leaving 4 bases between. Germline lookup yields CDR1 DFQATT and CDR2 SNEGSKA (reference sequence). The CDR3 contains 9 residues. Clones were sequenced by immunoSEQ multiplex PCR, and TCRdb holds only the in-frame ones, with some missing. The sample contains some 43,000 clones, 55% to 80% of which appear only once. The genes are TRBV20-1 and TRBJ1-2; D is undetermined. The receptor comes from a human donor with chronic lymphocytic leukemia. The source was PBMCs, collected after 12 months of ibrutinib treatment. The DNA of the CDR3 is TGCAGTGCCGTTTATGGCTACACCTTC. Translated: CSAVYGYTF.